Listed below are T cell receptor beta chains from one sample, sequenced in a study of T cells in Graves' hyperthyroidism and ophthalmopathy. TCRdb analysed the multiplex PCR reads with MiXCR anew, one entry per CDR3 protein. Among nearly 600,000 distinct CDR3 sequences listed, around 13% were seen once. Input material: blood. These receptors all stem from a woman in her twenties or thirties with Graves' hyperthyroidism that later progressed to Graves' ophthalmopathy. CDR3s include the opening cysteine and the closing phenylalanine or tryptophan. D genes are given only for firm matches. Clone size appears in some rows only: once, few, many, or a class for an expanded clone.

J gene	D gene	V gene	clone size	CDR3 protein	CDR3 DNA
TRBJ1-4	.	TRBV4-1	.	CASSQELVSPKLFF	TGCGCCAGCAGCCAAGAACTAGTATCGCCAAAACTGTTTTTT
TRBJ2-5	TRBD2	TRBV2	many	CASSEVGLAGETQYF	TGTGCCAGCAGTGAAGTAGGGCTAGCGGGGGAGACCCAGTACTTC
TRBJ2-7	.	TRBV3-1	few	CASSQVFLSGYEQYF	TGTGCCAGCAGCCAAGTGTTTCTTTCCGGGTACGAGCAGTACTTC
TRBJ1-1	.	TRBV10-3	few	CAISRDTVGNEAFF	TGTGCCATCAGTCGGGACACTGTAGGGAATGAAGCTTTCTTT
TRBJ1-2	.	TRBV18	.	CASSPPRTTDINYGYTF	TGTGCCAGCTCACCACCGCGCACGACGGATATAAACTATGGCTACACCTTC
TRBJ1-1	.	TRBV20-1	many	CSARDLLDPRGTEAFF	TGCAGTGCTAGAGACCTCCTGGATCCCCGGGGAACTGAAGCTTTCTTT
TRBJ1-5	.	TRBV5-1	many	CASSATAHYSNQPQHF	TGCGCCAGCAGCGCGACAGCCCATTATAGCAATCAGCCCCAGCATTTT
TRBJ1-5	.	TRBV6-1	.	CAEGGSNQPQHF	TGTGCCGAGGGAGGTAGCAATCAGCCCCAGCATTTT
TRBJ1-6	.	TRBV30	.	CAWSVDNSPLHF	TGTGCCTGGTCAGTTGATAATTCACCCCTCCACTTT
TRBJ2-7	.	TRBV6-2/TRBV6-3	many	CASSWTTSVEQYF	TGTGCCAGCAGCTGGACCACGAGCGTCGAGCAGTACTTC
TRBJ2-5	.	TRBV12-3/TRBV12-4	many	CASCHQDGGETQYF	TGTGCCAGCTGTCACCAGGACGGTGGGGAGACCCAGTACTTC
TRBJ1-1	TRBD1	TRBV11-2	many	CASSYYRGENTEAFF	TGTGCCAGCAGCTACTACAGGGGAGAGAACACTGAAGCTTTCTTT
TRBJ1-6	.	TRBV2	.	CASSDRSLRYNSPLHF	TGTGCCAGCAGCGACAGGTCCCTGAGGTATAATTCACCCCTCCACTTT
TRBJ2-1	TRBD2	TRBV7-3	many	CASSLSGSKNEQFF	TGTGCCAGCAGCTTAAGCGGGAGTAAGAATGAGCAGTTCTTC
TRBJ2-5	TRBD1	TRBV29-1	many	CSVGQGYFEETQYF	TGCAGCGTCGGACAGGGCTACTTTGAAGAGACCCAGTACTTC
TRBJ2-1	.	TRBV19	many	CASSTSAVSYNEQFF	TGTGCCAGTAGTACGTCTGCGGTCTCCTACAATGAGCAGTTCTTC
TRBJ2-7	.	TRBV7-6	.	CASSPTGGGALHEQYF	TGTGCCAGCAGCCCGACCGGTGGGGGGGCCCTCCACGAGCAGTACTTC
TRBJ1-4	TRBD1	TRBV14	many	CASSRLTGSNEKLFF	TGTGCCAGCAGCCGCTTGACAGGGAGTAATGAAAAACTGTTTTTT
TRBJ1-1	.	TRBV6-1	many	CASLSGVRGTEAFF	TGTGCCAGCCTATCAGGAGTGCGGGGTACTGAAGCTTTCTTT
TRBJ1-1	TRBD1	TRBV27	many	CASSSFFRGPTEAFF	TGTGCCAGCAGTTCGTTCTTCAGGGGGCCCACTGAAGCTTTCTTT
TRBJ2-1	.	TRBV20-1	.	CSAYRRALSAHNEQIF	TGCAGTGCTTATCGCCGGGCCCTTAGCGCCCACAATGAGCAGATCTTC
TRBJ2-1	.	TRBV20-1	many	CSARDLGNEQFF	TGCAGTGCTAGAGATCTCGGGAATGAGCAGTTCTTC
TRBJ1-5	.	TRBV15	many	CATDTGQGDQPQHF	TGTGCCACCGATACAGGACAAGGGGATCAGCCCCAGCATTTT
TRBJ2-1	.	TRBV30	few	CAWSVGEQFF	TGTGCCTGGAGTGTAGGGGAGCAGTTCTTC
TRBJ2-6	.	TRBV9	few	CASSVGEDPLSGANVLTF	TGTGCCAGCAGCGTGGGGGAGGACCCCCTCTCTGGGGCCAACGTCCTGACTTTC
TRBJ1-2	.	TRBV5-5	many	CASSFYRDGNYGYTF	TGTGCCAGCAGCTTTTACCGGGACGGGAACTATGGCTACACCTTC
TRBJ2-2	TRBD2	TRBV12-3/TRBV12-4	many	CASRGGALAGDAGELFF	TGTGCCAGCAGGGGGGGGGCACTAGCGGGAGATGCCGGGGAGCTGTTTTTT
TRBJ2-5	.	TRBV30	.	CACSVGFSGETHYF	TGTGCCTGCAGTGTTGGGTTTTCGGGAGAGACCCACTACTTC
TRBJ2-1	TRBD2	TRBV5-1	few	CASSLNGGLADNEQFF	TGCGCCAGCAGCTTAAATGGGGGACTAGCAGACAATGAGCAGTTCTTC
TRBJ1-1	.	TRBV12-3/TRBV12-4	many	CASSWGGGVTEAFF	TGTGCCAGCAGTTGGGGGGGGGGCGTCACTGAAGCTTTCTTT
TRBJ2-7	TRBD2	TRBV7-9	many	CASSPSRSSGGNEQYF	TGTGCCAGCAGCCCTAGTCGATCGAGCGGGGGTAACGAGCAGTACTTC
TRBJ2-2	.	TRBV9	many	CASSVESAATGELFF	TGTGCCAGCAGCGTGGAGAGTGCCGCCACCGGGGAGCTGTTTTTT
TRBJ1-4	.	TRBV18	.	CASSPYRDPATNEKLFF	TGTGCCAGCTCACCGTACAGGGACCCAGCAACTAATGAAAAACTGTTTTTT
TRBJ1-1	.	TRBV29-1	many	CSVGADTEAFF	TGCAGCGTTGGGGCGGACACTGAAGCTTTCTTT
TRBJ1-1	TRBD1	TRBV29-1	few	CSANDRGEGTEAFF	TGCAGCGCTAACGACAGGGGTGAGGGCACTGAAGCTTTCTTT
TRBJ2-7	.	TRBV28	many	CASSLDRSRYEQYF	TGTGCCAGCAGCCTCGACAGGTCCCGCTACGAGCAGTACTTC
TRBJ2-5	TRBD2	TRBV27	.	CASSSWTSGREQYF	TGTGCCAGCAGTTCTTGGACTAGCGGGAGAGAGCAGTACTTC
TRBJ2-5	.	TRBV6-1	few	CASSETWTGTETQYF	TGTGCCAGCAGTGAAACATGGACGGGAACAGAGACCCAGTACTTC
TRBJ1-2	.	TRBV29-1	few	CSAIHYTQRTAVPGGYTF	TGCAGCGCTATACACTACACACAAAGGACAGCTGTTCCCGGTGGCTACACCTTC
TRBJ2-7	.	TRBV6-2/TRBV6-3	many	CASSSYNRDSYEQYF	TGTGCCAGCAGTTCTTACAACAGGGACTCCTACGAGCAGTACTTC
TRBJ2-7	.	TRBV5-1	many	CASSPIASVPYEQYF	TGCGCCAGCAGCCCCATAGCTAGCGTGCCCTACGAGCAGTACTTC
TRBJ2-7	.	TRBV11-2	many	CASSLDGTGIYEQYF	TGTGCCAGCAGCTTAGATGGCACAGGTATCTACGAGCAGTACTTC
TRBJ1-2	.	TRBV28	many	CASRIGGRNGYTF	TGTGCCAGCAGGATTGGAGGGAGGAATGGCTACACCTTC
TRBJ2-7	.	TRBV12-3/TRBV12-4	.	CASSPWTGPAYEQYF	TGTGCCAGCAGTCCATGGACTGGACCGGCCTACGAGCAGTACTTC
TRBJ1-3	.	TRBV4-1	.	CASSPYPGRFSGNTIYF	TGCGCCAGCAGCCCTTATCCGGGACGCTTCTCTGGAAACACCATATATTTT
TRBJ2-3	.	TRBV20-1	.	CSASRADSTDTQYF	TGCAGTGCTAGTAGAGCGGATAGCACAGATACGCAGTATTTT
TRBJ2-3	TRBD2	TRBV25-1	many	CASNPVRGLAGEADTQYF	TGTGCCAGCAACCCGGTGCGAGGGTTAGCGGGAGAAGCAGATACGCAGTATTTT
TRBJ2-5	TRBD1	TRBV6-5	many	CASSYTWDSQETQYF	TGTGCCAGCAGTTACACCTGGGACAGCCAAGAGACCCAGTACTTC
TRBJ1-2	.	TRBV19	many	CASSTSGHYGYTF	TGTGCCAGTAGTACATCGGGGCACTATGGCTACACCTTC
TRBJ2-5	.	TRBV7-9	.	CASSLAETLQETQYF	TGTGCCAGCAGCTTAGCTGAGACTCTACAAGAGACCCAGTACTTC
TRBJ1-1	TRBD1	TRBV28	.	CASRYLQGDAEAFF	TGTGCCAGCAGGTATTTGCAGGGGGACGCTGAAGCTTTCTTT
TRBJ1-1	.	TRBV27	many	CASSVLGGTEAFF	TGTGCCAGCAGTGTATTAGGGGGCACTGAAGCTTTCTTT
TRBJ1-5	.	TRBV6-1	few	CASIEWGAADQPQHF	TGTGCCAGCATCGAGTGGGGGGCGGCGGATCAGCCCCAGCATTTT